This T cell receptor (beta chain) was sequenced during a study of blood T cell repertoires in COVID-19. Study information: Sites across the United States, Italy and Spain contributed samples from acute and convalescent COVID-19. PBMCs, B-cell-depleted T cells, or T cells were the source of the cDNA or gDNA that made up the material.

CDR3 size: 14 residues. V gave up 1 base and J gave up 3 bases, with 10 bases separating them. The germline V gene encodes CDR1 SGHTA and CDR2 FQGNSA. Original processing methods: Estimation of nucleated cell counts relied on the amplification of reference gene primers. Using immunoSEQ multiplex PCR, the repertoire was profiled, and TCRdb retains in-frame clones only, with some absent. The V and J calls and clone size are taken from that table; D and trimming were inferred from the DNA. The sample comprises 200,000 to 250,000 clones, 86% of which are singletons, and approximately 2% rests with the top ten.

Sequencing was done on a sample of peripheral blood. The chain recombines TRBV7-2 with TRBJ2-7; D is unclear. This TCR derives from a man under 40 who had recovered from COVID-19. The CDR3 bases are TGTGCCAGCAGCTTAGTGTTGTCACACTACGAGCAGTACTTC. It yields the protein CASSLVLSHYEQYF.